Below, one TCR beta chain is given with its context. The V end was cut by 6 bases, the J end by 0 bases, with 12 bases between. The germline V gene has CDR1 LNHDA and CDR2 SQIVND (reference sequence). This CDR3 comprises 15 residues. Measured with immunoSEQ multiplex PCR; TCRdb has only the in-frame clones, and not every one. In the table there are approximately 140,000 clones, about 85% of which are singletons. The sample comes from a study of control samples from healthy donors and cancer patients. The sample was blood. The source is a woman aged 25 to 39 in good health. The chain carries TRBV19 and TRBJ1-5, with D uncertain. In DNA form, the CDR3 reads TGTGCCAGTAGCTTCCTTGGACTTAGCAATCAGCCCCAGCATTTT. Protein sequence: CASSFLGLSNQPQHF.